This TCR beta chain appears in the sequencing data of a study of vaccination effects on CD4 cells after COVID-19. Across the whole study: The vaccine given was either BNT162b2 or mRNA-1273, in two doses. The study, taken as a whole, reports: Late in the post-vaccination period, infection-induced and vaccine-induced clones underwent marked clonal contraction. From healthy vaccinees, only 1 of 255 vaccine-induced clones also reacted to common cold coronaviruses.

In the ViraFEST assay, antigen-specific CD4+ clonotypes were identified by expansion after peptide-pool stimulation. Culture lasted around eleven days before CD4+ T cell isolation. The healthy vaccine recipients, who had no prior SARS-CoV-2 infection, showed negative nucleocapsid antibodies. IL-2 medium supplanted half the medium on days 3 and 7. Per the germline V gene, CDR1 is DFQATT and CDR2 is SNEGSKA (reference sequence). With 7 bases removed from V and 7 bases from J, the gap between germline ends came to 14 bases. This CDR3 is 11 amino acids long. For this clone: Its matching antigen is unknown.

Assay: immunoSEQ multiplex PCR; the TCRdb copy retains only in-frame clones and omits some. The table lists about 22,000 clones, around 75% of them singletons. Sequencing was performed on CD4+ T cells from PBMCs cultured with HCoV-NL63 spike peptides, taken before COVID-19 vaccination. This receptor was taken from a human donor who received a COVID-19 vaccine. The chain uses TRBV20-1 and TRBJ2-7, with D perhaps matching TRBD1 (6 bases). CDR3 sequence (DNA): TGCAGTGGGGGGAGAGGGGGAGAGCAGTACTTC. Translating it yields CSGGRGGEQYF.